Below are 9 T cell receptor beta chains sequenced from a single sample in a study of monozygotic twins with inflammatory bowel disease. TCRdb reprocessed the 5' RACE reads and reports one entry per CDR3 protein, with no DNA. The sample totals under 350,000 distinct CDR3 sequences. Sequencing used blood. These TCRs come from a human donor with ulcerative colitis or Crohn's disease, or a healthy co-twin of an affected twin (not recorded which).

The J gene is TRBJ2-1, the V gene TRBV27; TCRdb reports TRBD1, a call that lacks DNA to check it against. In germline, CDR1 is MNHEY, CDR2 SMNVEV (reference sequence). The CDR3 totals 15 residues. This CDR3 is CASMTGTDLFNEQFF.

V is TRBV7-2 and J is TRBJ2-2; TCRdb picks TRBD1, but there is no DNA to check that call. This CDR3 comprises 14 residues. Germline values: CDR1 SGHTA, CDR2 FQGNSA. CDR3 protein: CASSLAGASGELFF.

This chain connects TRBV10-3 to TRBJ2-7; TCRdb lists TRBD2, though no DNA is available to test this call. The CDR3 has 16 amino acids. Germline values: CDR1 ENHRY, CDR2 SYGVKD. CDR3 region: CAISDGGGGRGPEQYF.

The chain uses TRBV12-3 or TRBV12-4 and TRBJ2-3; TCRdb outputs TRBD1, but without DNA this stays unchecked. The CDR3 length is 15 residues. CDR3 protein: CASRPGDSRTDTQYF.

This chain links TRBV7-2 with TRBJ2-2; TCRdb calls TRBD2, which cannot be checked without DNA. Germline V gene sequence: CDR1 SGHTA, CDR2 FQGNSA. The CDR3 totals 12 residues. This CDR3 reads CAVHREGGELFF.

The rearrangement links TRBV12-3 or TRBV12-4 to TRBJ2-1; checking the TCRdb D call of TRBD1 is not possible without DNA. CDR3 length equals 13 residues. The CDR3 loop is CASLGAGYNEQFF.

J is TRBJ2-7 and V is TRBV7-9; no DNA is available, so the TRBD1 call from TCRdb remains unchecked. This CDR3 spans 12 amino acids. Per the germline V gene, CDR1 is SEHNR and CDR2 is FQNEAQ (reference sequence). This CDR3 reads CASRKRGYEQYF.

This chain uses TRBV29-1 with TRBJ1-2. Germline V CDR1 and CDR2: SQVTM, ANQGSEA. The CDR3 is 12 residues long. The CDR3 sequence: CSGGDGNYGYTF. The whole variable domain, filled in from reference TRBV29-1 and TRBJ1-2, reads SAVISQKPSRDICQRGTSLTIQCQVDSQVTMMFWYRQQPGQSLTLIATANQGSEATYESGFVIDKFPISRPNLTFSTLTVSNMSPEDSSIYLCSGGDGNYGYTFGSGTRLTVV.

The J gene is TRBJ2-7, the V gene TRBV28. CDR3 length: 14 residues. Germline V gene lookup returns CDR1 MDHEN and CDR2 SYDVKM. CDR3 in amino acids: CASSLSEESYEQYF.